A selection of T cell receptor beta chains follows, all from one sample in a study of shared clonotypes between healthy human individuals. Repertoires were generated with immunoSEQ multiplex PCR, while TCRdb's copy carries only in-frame clones and drops some. Of hundreds of thousands of clones in the sample, around 79% were seen once. Sample: PBMCs. The receptor set was obtained from a woman aged 40 to 49 in good health. Some clones in this sample may be carry-over from other donors' samples. Both conserved end residues are part of each CDR3. A D gene is named only where the DNA matches it firmly. Not every row has a clone size; where given, it reads once, few, many or a size class.

len: 15; d_gene: TRBD2; abundance: -; j_gene: TRBJ2-7; v_gene: TRBV27; CDR3nt: TGTGCCAGCAGAGTAGGACTAGCGGGAGGCTACGAGCAGTACTTC; CDR3aa: CASRVGLAGGYEQYF
len: 14; d_gene: -; abundance: -; j_gene: TRBJ2-2; v_gene: TRBV6-6; CDR3nt: TGTGCCAGCAGGTTTCCCGCGGGCACCGGGGAGCTGTTTTTT; CDR3aa: CASRFPAGTGELFF
len: 16; d_gene: TRBD2; abundance: -; j_gene: TRBJ2-5; v_gene: TRBV7-3; CDR3nt: TGTGCCAGCAGCCGCAGGAGGGCGGGAGGGGGTGAGACCCAGTACTTC; CDR3aa: CASSRRRAGGGETQYF
len: 15; d_gene: -; abundance: -; j_gene: TRBJ2-2; v_gene: TRBV27; CDR3nt: TGTGCCAGCAGTTTACGGGGGTTGGGCACCGGGGAGCTGTTTTTT; CDR3aa: CASSLRGLGTGELFF
len: 14; d_gene: -; abundance: -; j_gene: TRBJ1-2; v_gene: TRBV7-8; CDR3nt: TGTGCCAGCAGCTTAGTTCAGGGGAACTATGGCTACACCTTC; CDR3aa: CASSLVQGNYGYTF
len: 15; d_gene: TRBD1; abundance: -; j_gene: TRBJ2-2; v_gene: TRBV7-3; CDR3nt: TGTGCCAGCAGCCCTCAGGGGGCGCGCACCGGGGAGCTGTTTTTT; CDR3aa: CASSPQGARTGELFF
len: 14; d_gene: -; abundance: -; j_gene: TRBJ1-3; v_gene: TRBV7-2; CDR3nt: TGTGCCAGCAGCCTGGAATTTAATAGAAACACCATATATTTT; CDR3aa: CASSLEFNRNTIYF
len: 14; d_gene: -; abundance: -; j_gene: TRBJ2-7; v_gene: TRBV5-6; CDR3nt: TGTGCCAGCAGCTTGTACGGAGGAACTTACGAGCAGTACTTC; CDR3aa: CASSLYGGTYEQYF
len: 11; d_gene: -; abundance: few; j_gene: TRBJ2-7; v_gene: TRBV6-1; CDR3nt: TGTGCCAGCAGTGATAGGTACGAGCAGTACTTC; CDR3aa: CASSDRYEQYF
len: 16; d_gene: -; abundance: -; j_gene: TRBJ2-5; v_gene: TRBV28; CDR3nt: TGTGCCAGCAGTCTAACGCAGGGGGCGGGAGGGGAGACCCAGTACTTC; CDR3aa: CASSLTQGAGGETQYF
len: 11; d_gene: -; abundance: once; j_gene: TRBJ1-1; v_gene: TRBV6-5; CDR3nt: TGTGCCAGCAGACAGAACACTGAAGCTTTCTTT; CDR3aa: CASRQNTEAFF
len: 12; d_gene: -; abundance: -; j_gene: TRBJ2-5; v_gene: TRBV29-1; CDR3nt: TGCAGCGCTGGACCGGTCCAAGAGACCCAGTACTTC; CDR3aa: CSAGPVQETQYF
len: 21; d_gene: -; abundance: -; j_gene: TRBJ2-4; v_gene: TRBV29-1; CDR3nt: TGCAGCGCCGCAGACGACCACACAGGTCGGAGGGGGGACCTAGCCAAAAACATTCAGTACTTC; CDR3aa: CSAADDHTGRRGDLAKNIQYF
len: 15; d_gene: -; abundance: -; j_gene: TRBJ2-2; v_gene: TRBV14; CDR3nt: TGTGCCAGCAGCCAAGCCCCCCCGGGGGCCGGGGAGCTGTTTTTT; CDR3aa: CASSQAPPGAGELFF
len: 14; d_gene: -; abundance: few; j_gene: TRBJ2-3; v_gene: TRBV5-4; CDR3nt: TGTGCCAGCACCTTGGGGGGTACCACAGATACGCAGTATTTT; CDR3aa: CASTLGGTTDTQYF
len: 14; d_gene: TRBD1; abundance: -; j_gene: TRBJ1-2; v_gene: TRBV5-1; CDR3nt: TGCGCCAGCAGCCTCCGACAGGGAAAGTCTGGCTACACCTTC; CDR3aa: CASSLRQGKSGYTF
len: 16; d_gene: TRBD1; abundance: -; j_gene: TRBJ2-7; v_gene: TRBV11-2; CDR3nt: TGTGCCAGCAGCTTAGACCCTACCGGACAGGGGGGCGAGCAGTACTTC; CDR3aa: CASSLDPTGQGGEQYF
len: 11; d_gene: -; abundance: once; j_gene: TRBJ1-2; v_gene: TRBV30; CDR3nt: TGTGCCTGGAGTCCGGGGTGGGGCTACACCTTC; CDR3aa: CAWSPGWGYTF
len: 14; d_gene: TRBD1; abundance: -; j_gene: TRBJ2-7; v_gene: TRBV10-3; CDR3nt: TGTGCCATCAGATCGGGACAGGGAACCTACGAGCAGTACTTC; CDR3aa: CAIRSGQGTYEQYF
len: 13; d_gene: TRBD1; abundance: -; j_gene: TRBJ2-5; v_gene: TRBV5-1; CDR3nt: TGCGCCAGCAGCGCTCAGGGGGATGAGACCCAGTACTTC; CDR3aa: CASSAQGDETQYF
len: 14; d_gene: TRBD2; abundance: -; j_gene: TRBJ2-3; v_gene: TRBV19; CDR3nt: TGTGCCAGTGGCCTAGCGGGGTACACAGATACGCAGTATTTT; CDR3aa: CASGLAGYTDTQYF
len: 17; d_gene: TRBD2; abundance: -; j_gene: TRBJ2-5; v_gene: TRBV4-2; CDR3nt: TGTGCCAGCAGCCAAGATATGACTAGCGGGAGGGAAGAGACCCAGTACTTC; CDR3aa: CASSQDMTSGREETQYF
len: 17; d_gene: TRBD2; abundance: -; j_gene: TRBJ2-7; v_gene: TRBV5-4; CDR3nt: TGTGCCAGCAGCTTGAGGCTCCAGGCTAGCGGGAGTGACGAGCAGTACTTC; CDR3aa: CASSLRLQASGSDEQYF
len: 13; d_gene: -; abundance: few; j_gene: TRBJ2-3; v_gene: TRBV9; CDR3nt: TGTGCCAGCAGCGTGATGTACACAGATACGCAGTATTTT; CDR3aa: CASSVMYTDTQYF
len: 18; d_gene: TRBD2; abundance: -; j_gene: TRBJ2-1; v_gene: TRBV5-1; CDR3nt: TGCGCCAGCAGCTTGGGTCCCGTTACTAGCGGATACGGTCGCGAGCAGTTCTTC; CDR3aa: CASSLGPVTSGYGREQFF
len: 16; d_gene: -; abundance: few; j_gene: TRBJ2-1; v_gene: TRBV6-4; CDR3nt: TGTGCCAGCAGTGACGGAGCGCGGTCATCCTACAATGAGCAGTTCTTC; CDR3aa: CASSDGARSSYNEQFF
len: 14; d_gene: -; abundance: -; j_gene: TRBJ1-1; v_gene: TRBV7-9; CDR3nt: TGTGCCAGCGCCACTGGTAGGTCGTACACTGAAGCTTTCTTT; CDR3aa: CASATGRSYTEAFF
len: 15; d_gene: -; abundance: -; j_gene: TRBJ1-2; v_gene: TRBV5-5; CDR3nt: TGTGCCAGCAGCTTGTCCACGGGACACAACTATGGCTACACCTTC; CDR3aa: CASSLSTGHNYGYTF
len: 11; d_gene: -; abundance: few; j_gene: TRBJ2-5; v_gene: TRBV20-1; CDR3nt: TGCAGTGGTGAGGCCCAAGAGACCCAGTACTTC; CDR3aa: CSGEAQETQYF
len: 14; d_gene: -; abundance: -; j_gene: TRBJ1-2; v_gene: TRBV5-1; CDR3nt: TGCGCCAGCAGCTTGGTCGAGGGGGATCCTGGCTACACCTTC; CDR3aa: CASSLVEGDPGYTF
len: 12; d_gene: -; abundance: once; j_gene: TRBJ1-6; v_gene: TRBV5-1; CDR3nt: TGCGCCAGCAGCTGGGGGAATTCACCCCTCCACTTT; CDR3aa: CASSWGNSPLHF
len: 19; d_gene: TRBD2; abundance: many; j_gene: TRBJ2-1; v_gene: TRBV4-1; CDR3nt: TGCGCCAGCAGCCTCAGTAGATCTAGCGGGAACCAAAGATACAATGAGCAGTTCTTC; CDR3aa: CASSLSRSSGNQRYNEQFF
len: 14; d_gene: -; abundance: -; j_gene: TRBJ2-5; v_gene: TRBV5-4; CDR3nt: TGTGCCAGCAGCTCCGGGACTGTCCACGAGACCCAGTACTTC; CDR3aa: CASSSGTVHETQYF
len: 16; d_gene: -; abundance: -; j_gene: TRBJ2-7; v_gene: TRBV28; CDR3nt: TGTGCCAGCATCAGGGGTAGCGTCTCTAATCCCTACGAGCAGTACTTC; CDR3aa: CASIRGSVSNPYEQYF